The 27 T cell receptor beta chains below come from one sample, sequenced in a study of blood T cell repertoires in COVID-19. Using immunoSEQ multiplex PCR, the repertoire was profiled, and TCRdb retains in-frame clones only, with some absent. The sample lists roughly 260,000 clones, roughly 86% occurring once. The sequencing sample was made of peripheral blood. These receptors all come from a woman aged 45-65 years with acute or convalescent COVID-19.

This rearrangement joins TRBV27 to TRBJ1-1, with 7 bases that match TRBD1. The germline CDR1 and CDR2 sequences are MNHEY and SMNVEV (reference sequence). Trimming cost V 8 bases and J 5 bases; bases outside gene matches: 14. The CDR3 is 15 amino acids. CDR3 loop: CASLRGGRGLTEAFF. The DNA for the CDR3 is TGTGCCAGCTTACGAGGGGGCAGGGGTCTTACTGAAGCTTTCTTT.

V usage is TRBV19 and J usage is TRBJ2-1; 7 bases map to TRBD2. The ends lost 4 bases at V and 4 bases at J; junction bases unmatched: 1. Germline assignment: CDR1 LNHDA and CDR2 SQIVND (reference sequence). The CDR3 covers 13 residues. The CDR3 sequence: CASSSGRYNEQFF. CDR3 nucleotides: TGTGCCAGTAGTAGCGGGAGATACAATGAGCAGTTCTTC.

The V gene is TRBV7-9, the J gene TRBJ1-4, with D maybe TRBD1 (5 bases). Germline CDR1 and CDR2: SEHNR and FQNEAQ (reference sequence). V was clipped by 5 bases and J by 8 bases, with 9 bases between them. CDR3 length: 12 amino acids. The CDR3 nucleotides read TGTGCCAGCAGCAAGGAGGGGGAAAAACTGTTTTTT. It is translated as CASSKEGEKLFF.

The gene calls are TRBV4-1 and TRBJ2-7, with 7 bases that match TRBD1. This CDR3 has 16 amino acids. V trimming: 4 bases; J trimming: 2 bases; junction bases outside the gene matches: 11. Germline V lookup: CDR1 MGHRA, CDR2 YSYEKL. The CDR3 bases are TGCGCCAGCAGCCCCCCCCAGACAGGGACCCCCTACGAGCAGTACTTC. This codes for CASSPPQTGTPYEQYF.

The J gene is TRBJ2-7, the V gene TRBV28; 7 bases fit TRBD1. The CDR3 length is 15 residues. In germline, CDR1 is MDHEN, CDR2 SYDVKM. V was pared by 2 bases and J by 6 bases, with 10 bases of the junction left unmatched. The CDR3 spells CASSLPYLTGPEQYF. CDR3 DNA sequence: TGTGCCAGCAGTTTACCGTACTTGACAGGGCCCGAGCAGTACTTC.

The rearrangement uses TRBV9 and TRBJ2-1; 8 bases fit TRBD2. V was pared by 4 bases and J by 5 bases, with 2 bases of the junction left unmatched. The germline gives CDR1 SGDLS, CDR2 YYNGEE. This CDR3 has 13 residues. The CDR3 DNA reads as TGTGCCAGCAGCCTCGGGAGGGACAATGAGCAGTTCTTC. Translation gives CASSLGRDNEQFF.

The chain couples TRBV20-1 to TRBJ1-2; D may be TRBD1 (5 bases). The V end was cut by 6 bases, the J end by 8 bases, with 13 bases between. CDR1 is DFQATT and CDR2 is SNEGSKA in the germline V gene (reference sequence). This CDR3 contains 11 residues. The CDR3 reads CSALKGEGYTF. The CDR3 DNA reads TGCAGTGCCCTGAAAGGGGAAGGCTACACCTTC.

This chain joins TRBV18 and TRBJ1-4; 9 bases align to TRBD1. The length of the CDR3 is 13 residues. After removal of 5 bases from V and 6 bases from J, the junction contained 1 base not matched to a gene. Looked up from germline, CDR1 is KGHSH and CDR2 is LQKENI. CDR3 DNA sequence: TGTGCCAGCTCATGGGACAGGGATGAAAAACTGTTTTTT. The encoded protein is CASSWDRDEKLFF. The full variable domain, in which reference TRBV18 and TRBJ1-4 provide the parts outside the CDR3, is NAGVMQNPRHLVRRRGQEARLRCSPMKGHSHVYWYRQLPEEGLKFMVYLQKENIIDESGMPKERFSAEFPKEGPSILRIQQVVRGDSAAYFCASSWDRDEKLFFGSGTQLSVL.

The chain combines TRBV3-1 (or the pseudogene TRBV3-2) with TRBJ2-7; 11 nucleotides match TRBD1. The V gene's germline CDR1 is LGHDT and CDR2 YNNKEL (reference sequence). The CDR3 has 13 amino acids. J was trimmed by 6 bases and V by 6 bases; bases with no gene match: 4. The CDR3 DNA is TGTGCCAGCAGAGAGGGACAGGGGGGCGAGCAGTACTTC. Translated: CASREGQGGEQYF.

This clone has just a few counts. The chain combines TRBV7-9 with TRBJ2-1, with 13 nucleotides matching TRBD2. V lost 1 base and J lost 8; bases outside the gene matches: 5. The CDR3 spans 16 residues. Germline V gene sequence: CDR1 SEHNR, CDR2 FQNEAQ (reference sequence). This CDR3 is CASSLGTSGGRDEQFF. CDR3 bases: TGTGCCAGCAGCTTAGGGACTAGCGGGGGCCGCGATGAGCAGTTCTTC.

The chain carries TRBV5-1 and TRBJ1-2; TRBD1 aligns across 8 bases. In germline, CDR1 is SGHRS, CDR2 YFSETQ. This CDR3 is 16 amino acids long. With V trimmed by 1 base and J by 5 bases, 10 bases remained unmatched. The CDR3 coding sequence is TGCGCCAGCAGCTTGTCTGCCCCGGGACAGGATTATGGCTACACCTTC. As protein: CASSLSAPGQDYGYTF.

V and J are TRBV29-1 and TRBJ2-7, with TRBD2 matching over 7 bases. V gave up 6 bases and J gave up 3 bases; unmatched junction bases: 11. Germline CDR1 reads SQVTM; CDR2 reads ANQGSEA. The CDR3 length is 14 residues. In nucleotides, the CDR3 is TGCAGCGTAGCCTCCCCCGCGGGAGACTACGAGCAGTACTTC. Protein sequence: CSVASPAGDYEQYF.

The rearrangement links TRBV4-2 to TRBJ1-5; maybe TRBD1 (5 bases). Germline CDR1 LGHNA, CDR2 YNFKEQ. V lost 0 bases and J lost 4, with 13 bases in between. The CDR3 has 16 amino acids. This CDR3 reads CASSQESQGQNQPQHF. The CDR3 DNA follows: TGTGCCAGCAGCCAAGAGTCTCAGGGCCAAAATCAGCCCCAGCATTTT.

The chain couples TRBV7-3 to TRBJ2-7, with a possible D match to TRBD2 (5 bases). CDR3 length: 14 residues. Germline CDR1 and CDR2: SGHTA and FQGTGA. V lost 5 bases and J 1 base, leaving 12 bases between the germline ends. The CDR3 spells CASSPGLSSYEQYF. CDR3 nucleotide sequence: TGTGCCAGCAGCCCTGGACTTTCTTCCTACGAGCAGTACTTC.

This clone came up once. The chain recombines TRBV7-9 with TRBJ2-7, with 8 nucleotides matching TRBD1. The length of the CDR3 is 13 residues. J gave up 4 bases and V 2 bases, and 1 base lay outside the gene matches. The germline V gene has CDR1 SEHNR and CDR2 FQNEAQ (reference sequence). The DNA for the CDR3 is TGTGCCAGCAGCTTACGACAGGGGTACGAGCAGTACTTC. It encodes CASSLRQGYEQYF.

This chain links TRBV30 with TRBJ1-1; 7 bases line up with TRBD1. J gave up 5 bases and V 5 bases, and 11 bases lay outside the gene matches. The CDR3 length is 14 residues. The germline V gene encodes CDR1 GTSNPN and CDR2 SVGIG (reference sequence). CDR3 coding DNA: TGTGCCTGGTGGGGCGGCAGGGGGAGGACTGAAGCTTTCTTT. It yields the protein CAWWGGRGRTEAFF.

The chain carries TRBV11-2 and TRBJ1-1, with 8 bases that match TRBD1. CDR3 length equals 17 residues. With V trimmed by 4 bases and J by 3 bases, 13 bases remained unmatched. Germline V gene lookup returns CDR1 SGHAT and CDR2 FQNNGV. CDR3 residues: CASSSIGQGPGDTEAFF. For the CDR3, the DNA is TGTGCCAGCAGCTCAATCGGACAGGGCCCAGGGGACACTGAAGCTTTCTTT.

This sequence joins TRBV7-9 and TRBJ1-5; 7 bases match TRBD1. The germline V gene has CDR1 SEHNR and CDR2 FQNEAQ (reference sequence). The V segment lost 1 base and the J segment 6 bases; nucleotides outside the gene matches: 12. This CDR3 is built from 17 residues. CDR3 protein: CASSLGTTGRGRQPQHF. DNA for the CDR3: TGTGCCAGCAGCTTAGGAACCACAGGAAGGGGGCGTCAGCCCCAGCATTTT.

The table lists this clone with a count of one. The chain carries TRBV5-6 and TRBJ1-2; D is ambiguous. V gave up 2 bases and J gave up 3 bases, with 8 bases separating them. The CDR3 sequence is 13 residues long. The germline gives CDR1 SGHDT, CDR2 YYEEEE. Here the CDR3 DNA reads TGTGCCAGCAGCTTTCTCGAGGACTATGGCTACACCTTC. This codes for CASSFLEDYGYTF.

The CDR3, as DNA: TGTGCCAGCAGTTACCCAGGGTACGGTGAGCAGTTCTTC. Protein product: CASSYPGYGEQFF. This chain uses TRBV6-5 with TRBJ2-1, with D tentatively TRBD1 (5 bases). This CDR3 contains 13 residues. CDR1 and CDR2 (germline): MNHEY, SVGAGI. V gave up 2 bases and J gave up 9 bases, with 11 bases separating them.

J is TRBJ1-2 and V is TRBV6-1; possibly TRBD1 for D (5 bases). The CDR3 runs to 12 residues. Germline CDR1 MNHNS, CDR2 SASEGT. The V end lost 2 bases, the J end lost 12 bases, and 13 bases lay between the germline ends. For the CDR3, the DNA is TGTGCCAGCAGTGAACTGCGGGGGACGAACACCTTC. Its protein product is CASSELRGTNTF.

V and J are TRBV18 and TRBJ1-1; D may be TRBD1 (6 bases). Germline lookup yields CDR1 KGHSH and CDR2 LQKENI. V was pared by 8 bases and J by 4 bases, with 14 bases between. This CDR3 spans 13 amino acids. DNA of the CDR3: TGTGCCAGCGGCTCAGGGGTGTCCACTGAAGCTTTCTTT. Its protein product is CASGSGVSTEAFF.

This clone was recorded once. Other DNA sequences from this sample encode an identical CDR3 as well. The chain recombines TRBV7-2 with TRBJ1-1; D is possibly TRBD1 (6 bases). Looked up from germline, CDR1 is SGHTA and CDR2 is FQGNSA. V lost 3 bases, J lost 2 bases, and 7 bases lay in between. This CDR3 has 13 residues. The CDR3 DNA follows: TGTGCCAGCAGCTTGACAGGCAACACTGAAGCTTTCTTT. It codes for CASSLTGNTEAFF.

This chain connects TRBV20-1 to TRBJ2-3, with D unresolved. V was clipped by 3 bases and J by 12 bases, with 10 bases between them. Looked up from germline, CDR1 is DFQATT and CDR2 is SNEGSKA (reference sequence). The CDR3 is 10 amino acids. As DNA, the CDR3 is TGCAGTGCTAGCTACCGCCCCCAGTATTTT. Amino acids: CSASYRPQYF.

The chain uses TRBV27 and TRBJ1-5; 8 bases fit TRBD1. The CDR3 is 17 residues long. Germline assignment: CDR1 MNHEY and CDR2 SMNVEV (reference sequence). V shed 3 bases and J 1 base; nucleotides not matched to a gene: 8. The CDR3 nucleotides read TGTGCCAGCAGTTTTCTCAGGGGGCAGGCAAGCAATCAGCCCCAGCATTTT. It is translated as CASSFLRGQASNQPQHF.

In DNA, the CDR3 is TGTGCCAGCAGCTCAGGGCAGGGCTGGGACACTGAAGCTTTCTTT. Translating gives CASSSGQGWDTEAFF. This chain uses TRBV7-3 with TRBJ1-1; perhaps TRBD1 as D (5 bases). The CDR3 extends over 15 amino acids. Germline assignment: CDR1 SGHTA and CDR2 FQGTGA. V was pared by 4 bases and J by 3 bases, with 15 bases between.

The chain carries TRBV7-3 and TRBJ2-1; 13 bases align to TRBD2. The V gene end was trimmed by 1 base and the J gene end by 6 bases; junction bases not matched to a gene: 3. This CDR3 has 16 amino acids. Germline CDR1 and CDR2: SGHTA and FQGTGA. This CDR3 reads CASSLMGTSGINEQFF. The CDR3 bases are TGTGCCAGCAGCTTAATGGGGACTAGCGGGATCAATGAGCAGTTCTTC. Full variable domain (missing parts from reference TRBV7-3 and TRBJ2-1): GAGVSQTPSNKVTEKGKYVELRCDPISGHTALYWYRQSLGQGPEFLIYFQGTGAADDSGLPNDRFFAVRPEGSVSTLKIQRTERGDSAVYLCASSLMGTSGINEQFFGPGTRLTVL.